A selection of T cell receptor beta chains follows, all from one sample in a study of cytomegalovirus exposure and HLA in healthy donors. This table comes from immunoSEQ multiplex PCR, and its TCRdb copy is limited to in-frame clones, with some not included. The repertoire has some 180,000 clones, approximately 73% of them found once; the top ten carry about 2.5%. The source material was PBMCs. These receptors were collected from a woman aged 25 to 39 in good health and CMV-seropositive. Both conserved end residues are part of each CDR3. A D gene is named only where the DNA matches it firmly. Where a row states a size, it is once, few, many or the class of an expanded clone; other rows omit it.

TRBJ1-1 | TRBV5-1 | . | . | CASSLEGSTEAFF | TGCGCCAGCAGCTTAGAGGGCAGTACTGAAGCTTTCTTT
TRBJ2-5 | TRBV7-6 | . | . | CASSLEPDLETQYF | TGTGCCAGCAGCTTAGAACCAGATCTTGAGACCCAGTACTTC
TRBJ2-6 | TRBV30 | TRBD1 | . | CAWGQATSGANVLTF | TGTGCCTGGGGACAGGCGACGTCTGGGGCCAACGTCCTGACTTTC
TRBJ2-3 | TRBV28 | TRBD1 | . | CASSYEGQAADTQYF | TGTGCCAGCAGTTATGAGGGACAGGCGGCAGATACGCAGTATTTT
TRBJ1-3 | TRBV4-3 | . | few | CASSQDSGISGNTIYF | TGCGCCAGCAGCCAAGATAGCGGAATCTCTGGAAACACCATATATTTT
TRBJ1-6 | TRBV28 | . | few | CASSLPPGIFYNSPLHF | TGTGCCAGCAGTTTACCCCCAGGCATATTCTATAATTCACCCCTCCACTTT
TRBJ1-5 | TRBV5-1 | TRBD1 | few | CASSLAGTGDQPQHF | TGCGCCAGCAGCTTGGCCGGGACAGGGGATCAGCCCCAGCATTTT
TRBJ2-7 | TRBV10-3 | TRBD1 | few | CAIRPGQGYEQYF | TGTGCCATCAGGCCGGGACAGGGCTACGAGCAGTACTTC
TRBJ2-2 | TRBV11-3 | . | . | CASSHPEGTPTNTGELFF | TGTGCCAGCAGCCACCCCGAGGGCACCCCAACGAACACCGGGGAGCTGTTTTTT
TRBJ2-3 | TRBV19 | . | . | CASSPKGGPADTQYF | TGTGCCAGTAGTCCGAAGGGGGGGCCGGCAGATACGCAGTATTTT
TRBJ2-7 | TRBV5-5 | . | . | CASSLKNEQYF | TGTGCCAGCAGCCTTAAAAACGAGCAGTACTTC
TRBJ2-1 | TRBV5-1 | TRBD2 | few | CASSWGAATGTSVNEQFF | TGCGCCAGCAGTTGGGGCGCCGCTACCGGGACTAGCGTGAATGAGCAGTTCTTC
TRBJ1-2 | TRBV7-2 | TRBD1 | . | CASSRGTGSYGYTF | TGTGCCAGCAGCCGGGGGACAGGCTCCTATGGCTACACCTTC
TRBJ2-1 | TRBV10-3 | TRBD1 | few | CAISQDRSYNEQFF | TGTGCCATCAGCCAGGACAGGAGTTACAATGAGCAGTTCTTC
TRBJ2-1 | TRBV7-9 | . | . | CASSLGQPFGNEQFF | TGTGCCAGCAGCTTAGGACAGCCGTTTGGCAATGAGCAGTTCTTC
TRBJ2-1 | TRBV5-1 | . | . | CASSPLGGGRPTILYEQFF | TGCGCCAGCAGCCCCCTGGGCGGGGGCCGGCCCACAATCCTGTATGAGCAGTTCTTC
TRBJ1-3 | TRBV18 | TRBD1 | few | CASSQKGTTGRSGNTIYF | TGTGCCAGCTCACAAAAAGGGACGACAGGGCGCTCTGGAAACACCATATATTTT
TRBJ2-7 | TRBV28 | TRBD1 | . | CASSHGQGTSYEQYF | TGTGCCAGCAGCCACGGACAGGGGACATCCTACGAGCAGTACTTC
TRBJ2-5 | TRBV20-1 | . | . | CSADRETQYF | TGCAGTGCGGACAGAGAGACCCAGTACTTC
TRBJ2-3 | TRBV7-9 | TRBD2 | . | CASSSPGLASNTQYF | TGTGCCAGCAGCTCACCGGGACTAGCGTCAAATACGCAGTATTTT
TRBJ2-5 | TRBV11-2 | . | . | CASSTLTGKYQETQYF | TGTGCCAGCAGCACATTGACAGGAAAGTACCAAGAGACCCAGTACTTC
TRBJ1-5 | TRBV28 | . | . | CASGGAYSNQPQHF | TGTGCCAGTGGTGGGGCTTATAGCAATCAGCCCCAGCATTTT
TRBJ2-6 | TRBV9 | . | . | CASSVPGGGPYSGANVLTF | TGTGCCAGCAGCGTCCCCGGCGGGGGCCCCTACTCTGGGGCCAACGTCCTGACTTTC
TRBJ2-1 | TRBV7-8 | TRBD1 | . | CASSLGQGTNNEQFF | TGTGCCAGCAGCTTAGGACAGGGGACGAACAATGAGCAGTTCTTC
TRBJ1-4 | TRBV10-1 | TRBD1 | . | CASSDPGQGNEKLFF | TGCGCCAGCAGTGACCCCGGACAGGGGAATGAAAAACTGTTTTTT